This TCR beta chain was recovered during a study of blood T cell repertoires in COVID-19. Study as a whole: The cDNA or gDNA used as material had been derived from T cells, B-cell-depleted T cells, or PBMCs.

Germline V CDR1 and CDR2: KGHSH, LQKENI. The CDR3 contains 14 residues. The V end was cut by 5 bases, the J end by 5 bases, with 12 bases between. In the original analysis: Quantification of nucleated cells was approximated via reference gene primer amplification. Libraries were prepared by immunoSEQ multiplex PCR; TCRdb keeps only in-frame clonotypes and omits some of them. For V, J and clone size, that table is used; D and trimming come from the DNA. The sample lists roughly 140,000 clones; 88% were seen once. This clonotype was obtained from a woman in her twenties or thirties with acute COVID-19. Sequenced sample: PBMCs or T cells enriched from blood (not recorded which). V and J are TRBV18 and TRBJ1-4; D is unclear. CDR3 protein: CASSNTGNNEKLFF. DNA of the CDR3: TGTGCCAGCTCAAACACGGGAAACAATGAAAAACTGTTTTTT.